The TCR beta chain under discussion was sequenced for a study of T cell repertoires in cytomegalovirus infection. V dropped 5 bases and J dropped 0 bases, with 10 bases sitting between them. The CDR3 runs 14 residues. Germline assignment: CDR1 SGHVS and CDR2 FQNEAQ. TCRdb recomputed calls from the reads with MiXCR, one row per CDR3 protein. The sample has about 400,000 distinct CDR3 sequences, around a sixth seen once. This clonotype was picked up many times. V usage is TRBV7-8 and J usage is TRBJ1-1; maybe TRBD1 (6 bases). The sequence was collected from a human donor in good health (CMV status not recorded). Some clones in this sample may be carry-over from other donors' samples. Sequenced sample: PBMCs. The CDR3 DNA reads as TGTGCCAGCAGCCGACAGGCCGTGAACACTGAAGCTTTCTTT. Translating it yields CASSRQAVNTEAFF. Together with reference TRBV7-8 and TRBJ1-1, the CDR3 gives the full variable domain: GAGVSQSPRYKVAKRGQDVALRCDPISGHVSLFWYQQALGQGPEFLTYFQNEAQLDKSGLPSDRFFAERPEGSVSTLKIQRTQQEDSAVYLCASSRQAVNTEAFFGQGTRLTVV.